This T cell receptor (beta chain) comes out of a study of cytomegalovirus exposure and HLA in healthy donors. CDR1 is MNHEY, CDR2 SVGAGI, per germline. The CDR3 contains 15 residues. With 3 bases removed from V and 2 bases from J, the gap between germline ends came to 11 bases. Researchers ran the PCR with 60 Vbeta and 13 Jbeta primers. Assay: immunoSEQ multiplex PCR; the TCRdb copy retains only in-frame clones and omits some. This sample has around 98,000 clones, with approximately 78% found just once. Healthy bone marrow donors made up the donor group. This clonotype originated in a man aged 35-49 years in good health and CMV-seronegative. The chain is built from TRBV6-5 and TRBJ1-3; D possibly corresponds to TRBD1 (6 bases). The sample comprised PBMCs. CDR3 in DNA: TGTGCCAGCAGTTATGAAACAGGGACTGGAAACACCATATATTTT. Protein sequence: CASSYETGTGNTIYF.